This T cell receptor (beta chain) was retrieved from a study of blood T cell repertoires in COVID-19. The method was immunoSEQ multiplex PCR; TCRdb's version includes in-frame clones alone and lacks a portion of them. Here the sample spans about 330,000 clones, under 95% being singletons. Germline-derived CDR1 and CDR2 are LNHDA and SQIVND (reference sequence). Trimming shortened V by 3 bases and J by 10 bases, and 18 bases separated the two germline ends. This CDR3 is 15 amino acids long. The sequencing input was PBMCs or T cells enriched from blood (not recorded which). The rearrangement uses TRBV19 and TRBJ1-4; D may be TRBD1 (6 bases). This TCR was sampled from a woman in her twenties or thirties who had recovered from COVID-19. The CDR3 region is CASSMPRGVLRKLFF. Written as DNA, the CDR3 is TGTGCCAGTAGTATGCCCAGGGGCGTTCTCCGAAAACTGTTTTTT.